The TCR beta chain described here comes from a study of monozygotic twins with inflammatory bowel disease. Study outcomes and limitations: Perhaps reflecting limited power, concordant and discordant twins did not differ in repertoire similarity. Among T cells, the various subtypes were not distinguishable.

The total RNA came straight from whole blood, and T cells were not sorted beforehand. There are 13 residues in the CDR3. The V gene's germline CDR1 is LNHNV and CDR2 YYDKDF (reference sequence). As regards this clonotype: Its target is not known.

TCRdb re-called the 5' RACE reads and shows each CDR3 protein once, DNA omitted. This specimen shows over 200,000 distinct CDR3 sequences; the ten leading clones hold approximately 1.6%. This TCR was recovered from a human donor with ulcerative colitis or Crohn's disease, or a healthy co-twin of an affected twin (not recorded which). V gene TRBV15 combines with J gene TRBJ1-1. Sequencing was done on a sample of blood. The CDR3 sequence is CATSGEGNTEAFF.